Below, 10 T cell receptor beta chains from the same sample are listed, as sequenced in a study of T cells in tumors after PD-1 blockade. The assay was immunoSEQ multiplex PCR, and TCRdb's table has in-frame clones only and misses some. The data contain approximately 3,700 clones, over 60% of them seen just once; the ten biggest clones take up roughly 20%. Sequencing used tumor tissue, obtained before anti-PD-1 treatment. The source of these receptors is a human donor with basal cell carcinoma.

The chain has TRBV19 and TRBJ1-3; D is ambiguous. With 3 bases removed from V and 3 bases from J, the gap between germline ends came to 9 bases. CDR1 and CDR2 from the germline V gene are LNHDA and SQIVND (reference sequence). CDR3 size: 14 residues. The CDR3 region is CASSIVGSGNTIYF. Written as DNA, the CDR3 is TGTGCCAGTAGTATCGTCGGGAGTGGAAACACCATATATTTT.

In this sample, this clone is medium-sized (0.01 to 0.1%). V and J are TRBV4-2 and TRBJ2-7; 14 bases agree with TRBD2. CDR3 size: 17 residues. The ends lost 1 base at V and 7 bases at J; junction bases unmatched: 9. Germline V gene data show CDR1 as LGHNA and CDR2 as YNFKEQ. The CDR3 spells CASSQATPGLAGEEQYF. As DNA, the CDR3 is TGTGCCAGCAGCCAAGCGACACCGGGACTAGCGGGGGAGGAGCAGTACTTC.

This clone was counted only a few times. This chain connects TRBV4-1 to TRBJ1-5; D call uncertain. Germline V gene sequence: CDR1 MGHRA, CDR2 YSYEKL. Trimming took off 2 bases at V and 4 bases at J, with 9 bases between the two ends. The CDR3 length is 14 residues. The CDR3 DNA reads as TGCGCCAGCAGCCAATCTCCCGTAAATCAGCCCCAGCATTTT. Its protein is CASSQSPVNQPQHF.

In this sample, this clone turned up a few times. The V and J genes are TRBV24-1 and TRBJ1-2, with TRBD1 matching over 8 bases. V was clipped by 4 bases and J by 2 bases; unmatched bases: 5. This CDR3 is 15 amino acids long. Germline V CDR1 and CDR2: KGHDR, SFDVKD. Here the CDR3 reads CATSDPDRGNYGYTF. The CDR3 DNA reads TGTGCCACCAGTGACCCCGACAGGGGCAACTATGGCTACACCTTC.

The V gene is TRBV27, the J gene TRBJ2-7, with TRBD2 matching 8 bases. Germline-derived CDR1 and CDR2 are MNHEY and SMNVEV (reference sequence). The CDR3 extends over 13 amino acids. The V gene end was trimmed by 8 bases and the J gene end by 2 bases; junction bases not matched to a gene: 5. The CDR3 region is CASGREGPYEQYF. The CDR3 region has the DNA TGTGCCAGCGGACGGGAGGGACCCTACGAGCAGTACTTC.

This chain links TRBV27 with TRBJ2-7; tentative D call: TRBD2 (5 bases). Trimming stripped 2 bases from V and 3 bases from J, with 8 bases between. Germline V gives CDR1 MNHEY, CDR2 SMNVEV (reference sequence). The CDR3 loop spans 13 amino acids. In nucleotides, the CDR3 is TGTGCCAGCAGTTTACGCCGGGACTACGAGCAGTACTTC. Translating it yields CASSLRRDYEQYF.

The V gene is TRBV15, the J gene TRBJ2-1; 8 bases line up with TRBD1. Germline lookup yields CDR1 LNHNV and CDR2 YYDKDF (reference sequence). The ends lost 1 base at V and 2 bases at J; junction bases unmatched: 13. The length of the CDR3 is 19 residues. The CDR3 loop reads CATSRGHPRDRRPYNEQFF. In DNA form, the CDR3 reads TGTGCCACCAGCAGAGGGCACCCCCGGGACAGGAGACCCTACAATGAGCAGTTCTTC. Supplemented by reference TRBV15 and TRBJ2-1, the full variable domain reads DAMVIQNPRYQVTQFGKPVTLSCSQTLNHNVMYWYQQKSSQAPKLLFHYYDKDFNNEADTPDNFQSRRPNTSFCFLDIRSPGLGDTAMYLCATSRGHPRDRRPYNEQFFGPGTRLTVL.

As DNA, the CDR3 is TGTGCCAGCAGCGCAAGATCGGGGGGGCCCCACGAGCAGTACTTC. This encodes CASSARSGGPHEQYF. The chain recombines TRBV7-2 with TRBJ2-7, with 8 bases aligning to TRBD2. The germline gives CDR1 SGHTA, CDR2 FQGNSA. The CDR3 has 15 residues. V was clipped by 5 bases and J by 5 bases; unmatched bases: 11.

The chain uses TRBV6-5 and TRBJ2-1; 9 nucleotides align to TRBD1. Per germline, CDR1 MNHEY and CDR2 SVGAGI. The CDR3 is 14 residues long. V was pared by 8 bases and J by 7 bases, with 9 bases of the junction left unmatched. Here the CDR3 DNA reads TGTGCCAGCCGCAAGGGGGACAGGGTTAATGAGCAGTTCTTC. Translated, it gives CASRKGDRVNEQFF.

This sequence joins TRBV30 and TRBJ2-3, with TRBD1 matching 9 bases. V dropped 0 bases and J dropped 14; count of bases not matched to a gene: 21. This CDR3 comprises 17 residues. CDR1 GTSNPN and CDR2 SVGIG come from the germline V gene (reference sequence). The DNA for the CDR3 is TGTGCCTGGAGTGTATCCCGGGACAGGGTGTTTTCTAATAGCAGGTATTTT. It is translated as CAWSVSRDRVFSNSRYF.